This T cell receptor beta chain stems from a study of metastatic and nonmetastatic thyroid tumors. The wider study: Patients with malignant and benign thyroid disease provided blood and tumor or nodule tissue, whose repertoires were compared. Findings of the study overall: Reportedly, malignant thyroid tumors had significantly higher TCR beta diversity than benign nodules, in blood and tumor.

Treatment of any kind had been given to no patient before thyroid surgery. This clone has a handful of counts. Its cognate antigen is unknown. The CDR3 contains 15 residues. From germline, CDR1 is MNHNS and CDR2 SASEGT. Trimming pared 8 bases from V and 4 bases from J, leaving 19 bases between. Original handling: Using the CDR3 differences seen across clinicopathological groups, the authors built a distant-metastasis classifier for papillary thyroid cancer, which was meant to discriminate distant-metastatic patients. TCRdb re-clonotyped the PCR reads through MiXCR. TCRdb, not the original authors, processed these V and J calls. The table lists 15,000 to 19,000 clones, 3% to 4% of them singletons, with more than 20% in the top ten.

The genes are TRBV6-1 and TRBJ2-3; D is tentatively TRBD1 or TRBD2 (6 bases each). The sequenced sample was tumor tissue. The receptor's source is a female donor with papillary thyroid cancer or a benign thyroid nodule (not recorded which). Some clones in this sample may be carry-over from other donors' samples. The CDR3 loop is CASGGLGGPPDTQYF. The CDR3 DNA reads TGTGCCAGCGGGGGGTTGGGGGGCCCTCCAGATACGCAGTATTTT.